Shown below are 3 T cell receptor beta chains from a single sample sequenced in a study of shared clonotypes between healthy human individuals. Using immunoSEQ multiplex PCR, the repertoire was profiled, and TCRdb retains in-frame clones only, with some absent. The top ten hold approximately 0.38% of the sample, which has around 1.4 million clones, about 98.5% seen once. The sequenced sample consisted of naive CD4+ T cells sorted from blood. Specified subset: CD45RA+ positively selected. These receptors came from a man aged 25-40 years in good health.

The chain carries TRBV6-5 and TRBJ2-5, with D perhaps being TRBD1 or TRBD2 (5 bases each). Trimming took 1 base from V and 4 from J, leaving 13 bases between them. The CDR3 loop spans 15 amino acids. Germline CDR1 is MNHEY and CDR2 is SVGAGI. CDR3 nucleotide sequence: TGTGCCAGCAGTTACTTCCGGGGCAGACTAGAGACCCAGTACTTC. It yields the protein CASSYFRGRLETQYF.

The chain couples TRBV18 to TRBJ2-1; 8 bases match TRBD2. CDR1 is KGHSH and CDR2 is LQKENI in the germline V gene. CDR3 length equals 17 residues. Trimming took 4 bases from V and 2 from J; bases not matched to a gene: 10. The chain's CDR3 is CASSLTTGLVTYNEQFF. The CDR3 nucleotides are TGTGCCAGCTCACTAACCACGGGACTAGTCACCTACAATGAGCAGTTCTTC.

The chain joins TRBV9 to TRBJ2-1, with 7 bases that match TRBD1. V dropped 3 bases and J dropped 9; count of bases not matched to a gene: 15. Germline loops: CDR1 SGDLS, CDR2 YYNGEE. This CDR3 is built from 16 residues. The CDR3 DNA sequence: TGTGCCAGCAGCGCAGGGACCGATCAGGGGGTCAGTGAGCAGTTCTTC. Its translation: CASSAGTDQGVSEQFF.